This T cell receptor (beta chain) was captured by sequencing in a study of blood T cell repertoires in COVID-19. Study-level information: Whether acute or convalescent, the COVID-19 samples came from the United States, Italy and Spain.

TCRdb keeps only in-frame clones here, not all; method: immunoSEQ multiplex PCR. The repertoire holds 250,000 to 300,000 clones, with 81% as singletons. CDR1 is SGHNT and CDR2 is YENEEA in the germline V gene. Trimming took 0 bases from V and 10 from J, leaving 10 bases between them. CDR3 length equals 13 residues. The chain recombines TRBV11-3 with TRBJ2-1; tentatively, D is TRBD2 (5 bases). Material for sequencing was peripheral blood. The sequence derives from a woman aged 60-70 years with active or convalescent COVID-19. This CDR3 reads CASSLDRTGEQFF. For the CDR3, the DNA is TGTGCCAGCAGCTTAGATAGGACGGGGGAGCAGTTCTTC.